This T cell receptor (beta chain) appears in the sequencing data of a study of blood T cell repertoires in COVID-19. Study at large: PBMCs, B-cell-depleted T cells, or T cells provided the cDNA or gDNA that made up the material.

V lost 6 bases to trimming and J lost 7 bases, with 12 bases between them. This CDR3 is built from 12 residues. Germline lookup yields CDR1 ENHRY and CDR2 SYGVKD. The authors' processing: By means of reference gene primer amplification, nucleated cell counts were estimated. Sequencing used immunoSEQ multiplex PCR; TCRdb keeps in-frame clones, though not all of them. V and J calls and clone size follow that table, whereas D and trimming were derived from the DNA. The sample lists 50,000 to 55,000 clones; roughly four fifths were seen once. The V gene is TRBV10-3, the J gene TRBJ1-2; D possibly corresponds to TRBD1 (5 bases). The source material was peripheral blood. This sequence was found in a man aged 80 or over with COVID-19, enrolled during active disease. The CDR3 reads CAISTGGGGYTF. The DNA for the CDR3 is TGTGCCATCAGCACCGGGGGGGGTGGCTACACCTTC.